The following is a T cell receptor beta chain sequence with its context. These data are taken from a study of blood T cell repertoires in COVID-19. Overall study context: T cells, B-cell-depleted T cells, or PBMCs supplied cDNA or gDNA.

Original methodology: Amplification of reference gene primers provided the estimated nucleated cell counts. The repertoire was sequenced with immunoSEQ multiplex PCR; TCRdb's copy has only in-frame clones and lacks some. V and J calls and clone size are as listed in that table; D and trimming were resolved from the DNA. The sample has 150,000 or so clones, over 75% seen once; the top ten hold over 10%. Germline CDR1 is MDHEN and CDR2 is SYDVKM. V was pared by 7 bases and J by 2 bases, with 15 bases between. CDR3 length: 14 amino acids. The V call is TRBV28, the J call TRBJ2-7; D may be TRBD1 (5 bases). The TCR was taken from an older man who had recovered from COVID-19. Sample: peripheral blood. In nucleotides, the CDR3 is TGTGCCAGCAAGGGGCAGCCTCACCCCTACGAGCAGTACTTC. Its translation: CASKGQPHPYEQYF.